This T cell receptor (beta chain) was recovered during a study of T-cell reconstitution after alpha-beta-depleted transplantation in children. Unique molecular identifiers featured in how the TCRbeta library was prepared. In TCRdb, the PCR reads were re-called with MiXCR into one record per CDR3 protein. This table has approximately 800,000 distinct CDR3 sequences, approximately 15% appearing once. With 0 bases removed from V and 1 base from J, the gap between germline ends came to 9 bases. This CDR3 spans 15 amino acids. Germline V gene data show CDR1 as SEHNR and CDR2 as FQNEAQ (reference sequence).

J is TRBJ1-2 and V is TRBV7-9, with D perhaps matching TRBD1 (5 bases). The sample here was PBMCs, mostly from graft donor cells, taken 360 days after TCRalphabeta/CD19-depleted stem cell transplant. This clonotype was obtained from a male patient younger than 18 who had a stem cell transplant for acute lymphoblastic leukemia, so the T cells may come from the graft donor. The CDR3 nucleotides read TGTGCCAGCAGCTTAGCGGGGGGAGGTAACTATGGCTACACCTTC. It codes for CASSLAGGGNYGYTF.